This T cell receptor (beta chain) was sequenced during a study of blood T cell repertoires in COVID-19. Seattle researchers signed up patients amid active infection and tracked them longitudinally. Germline V gene data show CDR1 as LGHDT and CDR2 as YNNKEL (reference sequence). The ends were cut back, 4 bases at V and 0 bases at J, with 16 bases in the middle. The CDR3 totals 18 residues. Here immunoSEQ multiplex PCR was the method, and the copy in TCRdb shows in-frame clones only, minus some. The data show a few hundred thousand clones, 83% seen once. The rearrangement links TRBV3-1 (or the pseudogene TRBV3-2) to TRBJ1-6, with D possibly being TRBD1 (6 bases). Sequencing was performed on peripheral blood. The receptor was isolated from a woman aged 25 to 39 with COVID-19, enrolled during active disease. CDR3 protein: CASSLRQVPSSYNSPLHF. CDR3 nucleotide sequence: TGTGCCAGCAGCCTCCGACAGGTTCCTAGCTCCTATAATTCACCCCTCCACTTT.